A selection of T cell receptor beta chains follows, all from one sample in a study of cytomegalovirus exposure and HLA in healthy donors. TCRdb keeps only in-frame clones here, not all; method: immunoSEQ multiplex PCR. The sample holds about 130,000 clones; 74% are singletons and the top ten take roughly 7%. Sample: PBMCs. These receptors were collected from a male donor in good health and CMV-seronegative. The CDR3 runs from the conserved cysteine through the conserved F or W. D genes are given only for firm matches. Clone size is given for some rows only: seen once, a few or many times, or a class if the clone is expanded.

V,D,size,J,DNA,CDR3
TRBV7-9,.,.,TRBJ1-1,TGTGCCAGCAGCTTAGTTGATGGGGTGCGGGTAGCTTTCTTT,CASSLVDGVRVAFF
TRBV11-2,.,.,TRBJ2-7,TGTGCCAGCAGCCGCGGGGACGGAAAGCAGTACTTC,CASSRGDGKQYF
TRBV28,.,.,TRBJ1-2,TGTGCCAGCAGCCCACTTAAAAAATCGCCCTATGGCTACACCTTC,CASSPLKKSPYGYTF
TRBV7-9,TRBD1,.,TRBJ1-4,TGTTCCAGCAGCTTAGCGATGAGGGACAGCGATGAAAAACTGTTTTTT,CSSSLAMRDSDEKLFF
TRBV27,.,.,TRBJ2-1,TGTGCCAGCAGTTTATCTAGCGGCAACTCCTACAATGAGCAGTTCTTC,CASSLSSGNSYNEQFF
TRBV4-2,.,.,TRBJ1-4,TGTGCCAGCAGCCCGCGTACCACGGATGAAAAACTGTTTTTT,CASSPRTTDEKLFF
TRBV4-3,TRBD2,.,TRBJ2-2,TGCGCCAGCAGCCGCGGGGGGGCAAACACCGGGGAGCTGTTTTTT,CASSRGGANTGELFF
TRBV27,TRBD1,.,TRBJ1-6,TGTGCCAGCAGGTCCGGGACAGGGGTCTCACCCCTCCACTTT,CASRSGTGVSPLHF
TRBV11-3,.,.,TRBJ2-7,TGTGCCAGCAGCTTAGGGTCAGACTCCTACGAGCAGTACTTC,CASSLGSDSYEQYF
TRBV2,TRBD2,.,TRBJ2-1,TGTGCCAGCACCCTAGCGGGAGTATCCTACAATGAGCAGTTCTTC,CASTLAGVSYNEQFF
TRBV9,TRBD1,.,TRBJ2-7,TGTGCCAGCGCTCCGGGACAGGGGTCCTACGAGCAGTACTTC,CASAPGQGSYEQYF
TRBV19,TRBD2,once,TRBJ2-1,TGTGCCAGTAGTACCCTCACTAGCGGGACAGGATACAATGAGCAGTTCTTC,CASSTLTSGTGYNEQFF
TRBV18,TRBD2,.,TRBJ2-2,TGTGCCAGCTCACCACCGGGACTAGCGGGGGGCTCGAACACCGGGGAGCTGTTTTTT,CASSPPGLAGGSNTGELFF
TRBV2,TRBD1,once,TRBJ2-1,TGTGCCAGCAGCGCCTCGGGACAGGGCGGGTTCAATGAGCAGTTCTTC,CASSASGQGGFNEQFF
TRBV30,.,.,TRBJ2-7,TGTGCCTGGAATGGACAGTTAAGCTACGAGCAGTACTTC,CAWNGQLSYEQYF
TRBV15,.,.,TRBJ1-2,TGTGCCACCAGCAGAGAAACAGGGAGCTATGGCTACACCTTC,CATSRETGSYGYTF
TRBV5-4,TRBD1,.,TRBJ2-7,TGTGCCAGCAGCCTACCTTCCGGGACAGGGGAAAGGTTATCCTACGAGCAGTACTTC,CASSLPSGTGERLSYEQYF
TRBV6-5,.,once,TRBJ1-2,TGTGCCAGCACCACAGGGCTAAAGTATGGCTACACCTTC,CASTTGLKYGYTF
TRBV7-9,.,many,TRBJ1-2,TGTGCCAGCAGCTCTCAGGGCAGGGGCGATCACTATGGCTACACCTTC,CASSSQGRGDHYGYTF
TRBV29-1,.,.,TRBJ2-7,TGCAGCGTTGTCCGGGGCTACGAGCAGTACTTC,CSVVRGYEQYF
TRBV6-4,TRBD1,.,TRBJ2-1,TGTGCCAGCAGTGTGGACAGGGGAAATGAGCAGTTCTTC,CASSVDRGNEQFF
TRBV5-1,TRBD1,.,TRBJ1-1,TGCGCCAGCAGCCCAACCACAGGGGTCACTGAAGCTTTCTTT,CASSPTTGVTEAFF
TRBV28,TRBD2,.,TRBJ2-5,TGTGCCAGCAGTTCCTCAACCGTAGCGGGGAAGGGGGAGACCCAGTACTTC,CASSSSTVAGKGETQYF
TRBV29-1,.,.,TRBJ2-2,TGCAGCGTTGTCGGTGGGGGCGACACCGGGGAGCTGTTTTTT,CSVVGGGDTGELFF
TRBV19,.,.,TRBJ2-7,TGTGCCAGTGGAGCTCCCTACGAGCAGTACTTC,CASGAPYEQYF
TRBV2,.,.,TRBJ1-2,TGTGCCAGCAGTGAAAGGTTGGAGGGGCTCTATGGCTACACCTTC,CASSERLEGLYGYTF
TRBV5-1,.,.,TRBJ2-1,TGCGCCAGCAGCTTGGCCTCAGGGGGGAATGAGCAGTTCTTC,CASSLASGGNEQFF
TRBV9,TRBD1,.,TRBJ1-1,TGTGCCAGCAGCCGGGGGACAGGGTCGGGGAAAACTGAAGCTTTCTTT,CASSRGTGSGKTEAFF
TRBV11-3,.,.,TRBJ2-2,TGTGCCAGCAGCCCAAGAGGCAACGCGAACACCGGGGAGCTGTTTTTT,CASSPRGNANTGELFF
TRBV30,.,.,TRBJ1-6,TGTGCCTGGAGTCAGGAAGGGGTTTATAATTCACCCCTCCACTTT,CAWSQEGVYNSPLHF
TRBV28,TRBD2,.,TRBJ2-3,TGTGCCAGCAGTTTTAGGCGGGGGGGTGTCGCAGATACGCAGTATTTT,CASSFRRGGVADTQYF
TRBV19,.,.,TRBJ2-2,TGTGCCAGTAGCCAAACCGAACTAGCTGCCGGGGAGCTGTTTTTT,CASSQTELAAGELFF
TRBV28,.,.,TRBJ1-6,TGTGCCAGCTCCACCCGGGGGGGGCGCGTAGCTTCACCCCTCCACTTT,CASSTRGGRVASPLHF
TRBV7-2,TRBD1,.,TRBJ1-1,TGTGCCAGCAGCTACCGGGACAGGGCCACTGAAGCTTTCTTT,CASSYRDRATEAFF
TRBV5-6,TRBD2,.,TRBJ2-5,TGTGCCAGCAGCACGCCGGGCGGGGGGGGAGAGACCCAGTACTTC,CASSTPGGGGETQYF